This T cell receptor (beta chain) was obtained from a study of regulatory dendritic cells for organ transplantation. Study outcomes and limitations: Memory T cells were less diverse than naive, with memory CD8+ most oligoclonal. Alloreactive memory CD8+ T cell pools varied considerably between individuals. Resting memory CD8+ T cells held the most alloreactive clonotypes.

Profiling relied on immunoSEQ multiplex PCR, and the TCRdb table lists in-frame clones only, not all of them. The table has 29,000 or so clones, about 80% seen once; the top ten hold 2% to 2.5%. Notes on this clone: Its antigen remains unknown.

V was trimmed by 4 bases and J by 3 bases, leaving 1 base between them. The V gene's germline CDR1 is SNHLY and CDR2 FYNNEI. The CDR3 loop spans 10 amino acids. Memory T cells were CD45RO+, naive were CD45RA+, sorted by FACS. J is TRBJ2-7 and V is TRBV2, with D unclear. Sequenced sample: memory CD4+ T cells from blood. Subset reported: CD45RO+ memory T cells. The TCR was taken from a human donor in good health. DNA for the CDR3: TGTGCCAGCAGTGTCTACGAGCAGTACTTC. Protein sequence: CASSVYEQYF.